Here is one T cell receptor (beta chain) with its context. Which antigen it targets is not known. No base quality information exists; no much larger clone differs at one position. This sample stems from a study of T cell responses to AZD1222 COVID-19 vaccine (dated by TCRdb to about 2021). Study-level background: AZD1222 recipients whose second dose came at about 4 weeks and those whose second dose came at about 12 weeks were combined into one group, since spike-specific TCR depth and breadth did not differ between the two schedules. Trial participants were enrolled into age subgroups of 18-55, 56-69 and 70-plus years, which contained about 150, 27 and 61 TCR-sequenced participants, respectively. A total of just over 230 trial participants underwent TCR sequencing, of whom roughly 210 had received two doses of AZD1222 and approximately 25 had received two doses of the MenACWY control vaccine.

What the study reported, not specific to this receptor: Conclusions about previously exposed vaccinees were limited because only six AZD1222 recipients were SARS-CoV-2 seropositive at baseline. Reportedly, almost half of the unique spike-specific TCRs recognized epitopes lying outside the regions that are mutated in the B.1.351 and B.1.1.7 variants. Participants were mostly white British, with more females than males. The authors suggested clonal diversity may have been underestimated. Because no samples from the day 14 peak response were available, repertoires could be characterized only after the peak T cell response. The 56-69-year group was small, and its depth increase did not reach significance, likely because of low power. Spike-specific TCR breadth and depth rose significantly after two AZD1222 doses compared with day 0 and with MenACWY recipients. CD4 TCRs associated with the vaccine covered the entire spike protein, and the dominant responses were in regions 160-218 and 743-854.

The meaning of the sample's time point label: baseline before first vaccination. Vaccinee samples were obtained from the UK trials COV001 and COV002, which included a single-blind randomized controlled phase 2/3 trial of AZD1222 (ChAdOx1 nCoV-19) in healthy adults. For TCRbeta chain sequencing, PBMC samples were collected from trial participants at day 0 and at day 28 after the second dose. The CDR3 regions of human TCRbeta chains were subjected to immunosequencing. Per the source publication's procedure: Repertoire TCRs were matched against a reference library of SARS-CoV-2-specific TCRs generated with the MIRA antigen-specificity platform. Breadth was defined as the fraction of unique TCRs that were SARS-CoV-2-associated, and depth was defined as the fraction of total T cells that were SARS-CoV-2-associated. Using the MIRA data, each spike-specific TCR was mapped to the spike region that the TCR reacts to and placed in a CD4 or CD8 class. Log10-transformed breadth and depth values were compared by one-way ANOVA with Sidak's multiple comparisons tests. TCRdb retrieved this table from immuneACCESS and kept in-frame rearrangements only. Not all clones are present; in checked studies, unresolved V genes account for under half, and no reason is known for the remainder. The DNA was the basis for D and trimming; V, J and clone size are from that table. The sample table lists approximately 94,000 clones, about 85% of them with a count of one. The ten largest clones add up to about 1.8% of the sample.

Sequencing used peripheral blood, obtained on day 0 of AZD1222 vaccination. This sequence originates from an adult in good health.

The CDR3 region: CASLTSGSTDNEQFF. Read as DNA, the sequence is TGTGCCAGCCTTACTAGCGGGAGTACCGACAATGAGCAGTTCTTC. Here the chain combines TRBV2 and TRBJ2-1; 11 nucleotides in the junction match TRBD2. At the junction V is shortened by 8 bases and J by 5 bases; bases outside the gene matches: 8. The CDR3 sequence holds 15 residues, the cysteine and phenylalanine included. Only the CDR3 portion is preserved as DNA: 45 bases, with reading frame beginning at the first base. The germline V gene yields SNHLY for CDR1 and FYNNEI for CDR2.